Below, one TCR beta chain is given with its context. The antigen remains undetermined. Trimming took off 0 bases at V and 7 bases at J, with 7 bases between the two ends. This CDR3 is 13 amino acids long. Germline V CDR1 and CDR2: SGHDT, YYEEEE. This sample is drawn from a study of cytomegalovirus exposure and HLA in healthy donors. General study points: TCR beta sequences reportedly predicted most subjects' HLA-A and HLA-B alleles accurately. Most TCR sequences showed up rarely, but some public TCRs showed up in many donors.

Both 60 Vbeta primers and 13 Jbeta primers went into the PCR. Here immunoSEQ multiplex PCR was the method, and the copy in TCRdb shows in-frame clones only, minus some. Of 160,000 or so clones in the sample, roughly 85% were seen once. The receptor comes from a man aged 30-40 years in good health and CMV-seronegative. The sample comprised PBMCs. J is TRBJ2-2 and V is TRBV5-6; D unresolved. CDR3 DNA sequence: TGTGCCAGCAGCTTGGTGGCCAACGGGGAGCTGTTTTTT. Its translation is CASSLVANGELFF. Filled out from reference TRBV5-6 and TRBJ2-2, the complete variable domain reads DAGVTQSPTHLIKTRGQQVTLRCSPKSGHDTVSWYQQALGQGPQFIFQYYEEEERQRGNFPDRFSGHQFPNYSSELNVNALLLGDSALYLCASSLVANGELFFGEGSRLTVL.